This T cell receptor (beta chain) was retrieved from a study of molecular identifiers for immune sequencing clone quantification. CDR1 SGHNT and CDR2 YYREEE come from the germline V gene (reference sequence). Trimming removed 3 bases at V and 2 bases at J, with 14 bases between. The CDR3 spans 15 residues. In this sample, this clonotype turned up many times. The antigen remains unidentified. General observations from the study: Shared barcodes on identical TCR molecules could underestimate the sizes of highly expanded clones.

TCRdb redid the calling of the PCR reads with MiXCR, one entry per CDR3 protein. This table holds about 300,000 distinct CDR3 sequences, about 20% found once. This TCR came from a human donor in good health. Some libraries in this study had Jurkat cell RNA spiked in. V is TRBV5-4 and J is TRBJ2-5; D is possibly TRBD2 (6 bases). The sequencing sample was made of naive CD8+ T cells from blood, with Jurkat cell RNA spiked in. Regarding subset: FACS-sorted CD8+CD4-CCR7+CD45RA+ naive T cells. The CDR3 region is CASSSIAEPQETQYF. The CDR3 coding sequence is TGTGCCAGCAGCTCCATAGCGGAGCCTCAAGAGACCCAGTACTTC.